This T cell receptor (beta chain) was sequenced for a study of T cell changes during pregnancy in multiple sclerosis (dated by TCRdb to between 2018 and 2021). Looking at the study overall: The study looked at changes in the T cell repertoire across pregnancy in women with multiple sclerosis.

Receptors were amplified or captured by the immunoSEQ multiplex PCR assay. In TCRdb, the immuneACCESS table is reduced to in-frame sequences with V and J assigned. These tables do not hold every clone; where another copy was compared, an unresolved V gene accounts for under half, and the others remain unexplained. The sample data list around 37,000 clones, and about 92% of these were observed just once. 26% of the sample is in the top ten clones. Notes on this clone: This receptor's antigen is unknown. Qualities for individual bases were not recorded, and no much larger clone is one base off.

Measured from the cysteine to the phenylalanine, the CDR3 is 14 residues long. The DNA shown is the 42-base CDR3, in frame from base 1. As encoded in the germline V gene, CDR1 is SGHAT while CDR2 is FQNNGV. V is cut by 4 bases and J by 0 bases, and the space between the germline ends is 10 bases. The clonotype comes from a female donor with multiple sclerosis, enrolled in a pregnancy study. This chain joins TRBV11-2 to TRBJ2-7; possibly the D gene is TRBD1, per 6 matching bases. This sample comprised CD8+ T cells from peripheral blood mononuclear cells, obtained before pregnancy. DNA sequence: TGTGCCAGCAGCTCCCGGGACACCTCCTACGAGCAGTACTTC. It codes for CASSSRDTSYEQYF.